This entry features one T cell receptor beta chain sequence. Its antigen remains unidentified. This CDR3 comprises 13 residues. Germline V CDR1 and CDR2: SQVTM, ANQGSEA. The V gene lost 6 bases and the J gene lost 6 bases, with 14 bases spanning the gap. Treatment specified: oral pan-JAK inhibitor, 5-10 mg twice daily. Cell sorting on a FACSAria was used to separate CD4+ and CD8+ T cells from the PBMCs. This entry is derived from a study of CD8+ T cells in alopecia areata. Study observations and caveats: Uncertain still, given a single nonresponder, is whether baseline CD8+ expansion links to response.

After isolation, RNA underwent reverse transcription to generate cDNA as the sequencing template. Repertoires were generated with immunoSEQ multiplex PCR, while TCRdb's copy carries only in-frame clones and drops some. Of over 200,000 clones in the sample, less than 65% were seen once. The source material was CD4+ T cells sorted from blood, sampled at week 4, from a patient treated with tofacitinib. The source of this sequence is a human donor with alopecia areata. The chain is built from TRBV29-1 and TRBJ2-2; no reliable D call. The CDR3 protein is CSVTLLRSGELFF. The DNA of the CDR3 is TGCAGCGTGACCCTCCTTAGGTCCGGGGAGCTGTTTTTT.